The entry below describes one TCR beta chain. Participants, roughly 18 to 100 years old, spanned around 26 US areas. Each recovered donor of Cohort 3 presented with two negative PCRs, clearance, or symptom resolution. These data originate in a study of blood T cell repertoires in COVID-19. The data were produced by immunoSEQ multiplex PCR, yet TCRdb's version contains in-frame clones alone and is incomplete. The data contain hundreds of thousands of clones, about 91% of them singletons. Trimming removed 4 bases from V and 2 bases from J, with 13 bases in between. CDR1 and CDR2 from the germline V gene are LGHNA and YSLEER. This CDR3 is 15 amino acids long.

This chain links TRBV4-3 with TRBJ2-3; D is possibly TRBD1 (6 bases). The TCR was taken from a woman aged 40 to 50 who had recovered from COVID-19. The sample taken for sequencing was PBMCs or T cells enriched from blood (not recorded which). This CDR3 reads CASSPGVLDTDTQYF. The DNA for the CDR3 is TGCGCCAGCAGCCCAGGGGTTCTCGACACAGATACGCAGTATTTT.